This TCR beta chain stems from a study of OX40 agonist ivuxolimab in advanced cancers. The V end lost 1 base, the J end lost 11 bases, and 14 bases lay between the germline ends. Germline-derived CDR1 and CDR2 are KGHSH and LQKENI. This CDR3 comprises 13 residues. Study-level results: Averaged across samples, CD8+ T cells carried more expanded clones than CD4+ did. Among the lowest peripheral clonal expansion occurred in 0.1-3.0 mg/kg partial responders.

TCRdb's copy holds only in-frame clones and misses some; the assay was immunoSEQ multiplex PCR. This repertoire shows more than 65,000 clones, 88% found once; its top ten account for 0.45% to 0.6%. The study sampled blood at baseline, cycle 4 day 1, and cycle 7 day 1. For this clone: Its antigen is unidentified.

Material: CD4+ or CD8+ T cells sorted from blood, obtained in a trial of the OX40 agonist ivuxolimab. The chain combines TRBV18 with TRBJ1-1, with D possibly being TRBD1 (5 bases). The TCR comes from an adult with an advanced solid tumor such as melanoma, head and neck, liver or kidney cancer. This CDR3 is CASSPRRGDEAFF. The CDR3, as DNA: TGTGCCAGCTCACCACGGAGGGGAGATGAGGCTTTCTTT.